Each of the 23 T cell receptor beta chains below was sequenced from the same sample in a study of early T cells in non-severe SARS-CoV-2 infection. TCRdb passed the 5' RACE reads through MiXCR, listing each CDR3 protein once. The sample has some 33,000 distinct CDR3 sequences, roughly 5.7% seen once. Sequenced sample: whole blood. Receptor source: an adult who was a healthcare worker with PCR-confirmed SARS-CoV-2 infection or an uninfected control (not recorded which).

The rearrangement uses TRBV11-2 and TRBJ2-7, with 14 bases identical to TRBD2. This CDR3 has 19 amino acids. With V trimmed by 1 base and J by 4 bases, 12 bases remained unmatched. CDR1 is SGHAT and CDR2 is FQNNGV in the germline V gene. The CDR3 region has the DNA TGTGCCAGCAGCTTAGTCTCCGGGACTAGCGGGAGCATGATATACGAGCAGTACTTC. This codes for CASSLVSGTSGSMIYEQYF.

This clonotype was observed many times. This chain uses TRBV27 with TRBJ2-1; 10 positions agree with TRBD2. This CDR3 contains 15 residues. J gave up 8 bases and V 5 bases, and 9 bases lay outside the gene matches. The germline V gene encodes CDR1 MNHEY and CDR2 SMNVEV (reference sequence). In DNA, the CDR3 is TGTGCCAGCAGTCCGACAACCGGGACTAGCGATGAGCAGTTCTTC. Translating gives CASSPTTGTSDEQFF.

The J gene is TRBJ2-6, the V gene TRBV19; D unclear. The CDR3 loop spans 15 amino acids. From germline, CDR1 is LNHDA and CDR2 SQIVND (reference sequence). V lost 7 bases to trimming and J lost 4 bases, with 14 bases between them. CDR3 loop: CASMKMPEGANVLTF. The CDR3 DNA reads TGTGCCAGTATGAAGATGCCGGAAGGGGCCAACGTCCTGACTTTC.

This clonotype was recorded at least ten times. This chain joins TRBV12-3 or TRBV12-4 and TRBJ1-5; no firm D call. Trimming pared 5 bases from V and 5 bases from J, leaving 16 bases between. The CDR3 totals 15 residues. CDR3 nucleotide sequence: TGTGCCAGCAGTCGCCGGGCAGATGGGTATCAGCCCCAGCATTTT. As protein: CASSRRADGYQPQHF.

The table lists this clonotype with a count of one. This chain links TRBV7-6 with TRBJ2-2; perhaps TRBD2 as D (5 bases). CDR1 SGHVS and CDR2 FNYEAQ come from the germline V gene. The CDR3 is 17 residues long. With 1 base removed from V and 1 base from J, the gap between germline ends came to 13 bases. The CDR3 DNA reads TGTGCCAGCAGCTTAGTTGCGGGCAGAAGGAACACCGGGGAGCTGTTTTTT. It yields the protein CASSLVAGRRNTGELFF.

This clonotype was detected many times. The chain is built from TRBV10-1 and TRBJ2-5, with 12 bases identical to TRBD2. The CDR3 contains 14 residues. V lost 6 bases, J lost 4 bases, and 3 bases stayed unmatched. Germline lookup yields CDR1 WNHNN and CDR2 SYGVQD (reference sequence). The CDR3 protein is CASSPGLAGETQYF. CDR3 sequence (DNA): TGCGCCAGCAGCCCGGGACTAGCGGGAGAGACCCAGTACTTC.

This clonotype was seen at least ten times. The chain joins TRBV6-6 to TRBJ2-3, with TRBD2 as a possible D gene (5 bases). The V and J ends lost 5 bases and 5 bases respectively, with 17 bases between them. The CDR3 runs 15 residues. CDR1 and CDR2 from the germline V gene are MNHNY and SVGAGI (reference sequence). CDR3 loop: CASSPLGRGLDTQYF. The CDR3 DNA reads TGTGCCAGCAGTCCCTTGGGCAGAGGGTTAGATACGCAGTATTTT.

This clonotype was counted many times. The rearrangement joins TRBV19 to TRBJ2-3; the match to TRBD2 covers 9 bases. The CDR3 has 14 amino acids. Germline V gene sequence: CDR1 LNHDA, CDR2 SQIVND (reference sequence). The V and J ends lost 5 bases and 4 bases, in that order; junction bases with no gene match: 4. CDR3 nucleotide sequence: TGTGCCAGTAGTTTGGGACTAGCCGCAGATACGCAGTATTTT. Translation gives CASSLGLAADTQYF.

The gene calls are TRBV6-6 and TRBJ1-3, with D unclear. Germline assignment: CDR1 MNHNY and CDR2 SVGAGI (reference sequence). The CDR3 runs to 15 residues. Written as DNA, the CDR3 is TGTGCTTCTGGGGAGACAAGAGGCTCTGGAAACACCATATATTTT. It specifies CASGETRGSGNTIYF.

This clonotype has a count of ten or more. The chain carries TRBV30 and TRBJ1-1; D is possibly TRBD1 (6 bases). Between the trimmed V and J ends, which lost 2 bases and 3 bases, there was a span of 13 bases. CDR1 is GTSNPN, CDR2 SVGIG, per germline (reference sequence). The CDR3 loop spans 14 amino acids. The CDR3 DNA follows: TGTGCCTGGAGTTCCCCCGGACAGTACACTGAAGCTTTCTTT. Its protein is CAWSSPGQYTEAFF.

The chain joins TRBV3-1 to TRBJ2-3; D might be TRBD2 (5 bases). The CDR3 has 17 residues. V gave up 1 base and J gave up 1 base, with 15 bases separating them. Germline lookup yields CDR1 LGHDT and CDR2 YNNKEL (reference sequence). The CDR3 DNA is TGTGCCAGCAGCCAAGCTCCCGGAGGTGCCGGCACAGATACGCAGTATTTT. It encodes CASSQAPGGAGTDTQYF.

As regards this clonotype: The junction does not match germline at one end; this may be a read error. V and J are TRBV6-2 or TRBV6-3 and TRBJ1-1, with D maybe TRBD1 (6 bases). The CDR3 is made up of 14 amino acids. The V gene's germline CDR1 is MNHEY and CDR2 SVGEGT. In nucleotides, the CDR3 is TGTGCCAGCATTACGCTGACAGGACTCACTGAAGTTTTCTTT. It encodes CASITLTGLTEVFF.

This chain uses TRBV7-2 with TRBJ1-5; D remains unclear. The CDR3 loop spans 15 amino acids. Germline V CDR1 and CDR2: SGHTA, FQGNSA. V was trimmed by 0 bases and J by 2 bases, leaving 8 bases between them. The CDR3 spells CASSLARWGNQPQHF. The CDR3, as DNA: TGTGCCAGCAGCTTAGCGCGATGGGGCAATCAGCCCCAGCATTTT. Complete variable domain (other parts from reference TRBV7-2 and TRBJ1-5): GAGVSQSPSNKVTEKGKDVELRCDPISGHTALYWYRQSLGQGLEFLIYFQGNSAPDKSGLPSDRFSAERTGGSVSTLTIQRTQQEDSAVYLCASSLARWGNQPQHFGDGTRLSIL.

This clonotype was counted a few times. V is TRBV11-2 and J is TRBJ2-3; 9 nucleotides match TRBD2. Germline V CDR1 and CDR2: SGHAT, FQNNGV. With V trimmed by 3 bases and J by 4 bases, 8 bases remained unmatched. The CDR3 sequence is 16 residues long. The CDR3 DNA follows: TGTGCCAGCAGCTTGGGGTCAGCGGGAGGTGCAGATACGCAGTATTTT. Amino acids: CASSLGSAGGADTQYF.

This clonotype was picked up many times. Compared with germline, one end of the junction differs, possibly owing to a read error. The chain combines TRBV9 with TRBJ1-5; unclear D gene. The CDR3 sequence is 10 residues long. Germline lookup yields CDR1 SGDLS and CDR2 YYNGEE. This CDR3 reads CASNPDTQPF. Written as DNA, the CDR3 is TGTGCCAGCAATCCAGACACCCAGCCGTTT.

This clonotype has a handful of counts. The chain carries TRBV12-3 or TRBV12-4 and TRBJ2-7, with 9 bases matching TRBD1. The CDR3 runs to 13 residues. Losses at the gene ends were 6 bases for V and 2 bases for J; bases not matched to a gene: 2. The CDR3 reads CASRDRGAYEQYF. CDR3 sequence (DNA): TGTGCCAGCAGGGACAGGGGAGCCTACGAGCAGTACTTC.

V gene TRBV24-1 combines with J gene TRBJ2-2; 8 bases align to TRBD1. Per the germline V gene, CDR1 is KGHDR and CDR2 is SFDVKD. This CDR3 contains 15 residues. V dropped 8 bases and J dropped 2; count of bases not matched to a gene: 6. The CDR3 region has the DNA TGTGCCACCACCTCCGACAGGGGAAACACCGGGGAGCTGTTTTTT. Translating gives CATTSDRGNTGELFF.

This clonotype was observed many times. The rearrangement uses TRBV7-8 and TRBJ1-4; a weak D match, TRBD1 (5 bases). Germline CDR1 reads SGHVS; CDR2 reads FQNEAQ. V was cut by 1 base and J by 8 bases, with 11 bases left in between. This CDR3 spans 14 amino acids. In DNA form, the CDR3 reads TGTGCCAGCAGCTTAGTGGGGACGTACGAAAAACTGTTTTTT. Its protein product is CASSLVGTYEKLFF.

This clonotype was counted ten times or more. The V call is TRBV7-2, the J call TRBJ1-4, with D uncertain. CDR1 SGHTA and CDR2 FQGNSA come from the germline V gene. The V gene lost 5 bases and the J gene lost 4 bases, with 14 bases spanning the gap. This CDR3 has 15 amino acids. This CDR3 reads CASSTRATVNEKLFF. The CDR3 coding sequence is TGTGCCAGCAGCACACGGGCGACGGTTAATGAAAAACTGTTTTTT.

This clonotype was observed many times. This chain links TRBV12-3 or TRBV12-4 with TRBJ2-3; no definite D call. The CDR3 covers 12 residues. Trimming removed 3 bases at V and 4 bases at J, with 5 bases between. The CDR3 DNA is TGTGCCAGCAGTTTTAGAGCAGATACGCAGTATTTT. As protein: CASSFRADTQYF.

There are many counts of this clonotype. The V and J genes are TRBV7-9 and TRBJ1-3; a possible D gene is TRBD1 (6 bases). There are 15 residues in the CDR3. CDR1 SEHNR and CDR2 FQNEAQ come from the germline V gene (reference sequence). V lost 5 bases, J lost 1 base, and 12 bases lay in between. CDR3 nucleotides: TGTGCCAGCAGCCCCGGTAGGGGGTCTGGAAACACCATATATTTT. This sequence encodes CASSPGRGSGNTIYF.

This clonotype was recorded a few times. V gene TRBV30 combines with J gene TRBJ2-1; 11 nucleotides line up with TRBD1. The CDR3 has 13 amino acids. V lost 8 bases and J lost 13; bases outside the gene matches: 13. In germline, CDR1 is GTSNPN, CDR2 SVGIG (reference sequence). CDR3 amino acids: CASWDRGTLVQFF. In DNA form, the CDR3 reads TGTGCCAGCTGGGACAGGGGGACTCTAGTCCAGTTCTTC.

The chain recombines TRBV7-9 with TRBJ2-3; D gene uncertain. The CDR3 contains 13 residues. Deletions cut 3 bases from V and 4 bases from J, with 8 bases between. Looked up from germline, CDR1 is SEHNR and CDR2 is FQNEAQ (reference sequence). For the CDR3, the DNA is TGTGCCAGCAGCTTCCAGTATGCAGATACGCAGTATTTT. It specifies CASSFQYADTQYF.